A single sample is the source of the 2 T cell receptor beta chains below, sequenced in a study of cytotoxic CD8 clonotypes in ibrutinib-treated CLL. Some clones are missing from TCRdb's copy, which holds only in-frame ones; the method was immunoSEQ multiplex PCR. Of about 69,000 clones listed, more than 70% are singletons. The sample was PBMCs, taken at disease progression, from a patient treated with ibrutinib. The receptors shown here come from a human donor with chronic lymphocytic leukemia.

This chain links TRBV28 with TRBJ2-2, with D uncertain. Germline V gives CDR1 MDHEN, CDR2 SYDVKM. V was clipped by 3 bases and J by 6 bases, with 2 bases between them. This CDR3 contains 11 residues. CDR3 nucleotides: TGTGCCAGCAGTTTGCCCGGGGAGCTGTTTTTT. This codes for CASSLPGELFF.

The chain has TRBV28 and TRBJ1-5; TRBD1 aligns across 7 bases. With V trimmed by 6 bases and J by 2 bases, 7 bases remained unmatched. The CDR3 runs 15 residues. CDR1 MDHEN and CDR2 SYDVKM come from the germline V gene. In DNA, the CDR3 is TGTGCCAGCAGACTAGGGACAGATCGCAATCAGCCCCAGCATTTT. As protein: CASRLGTDRNQPQHF.